One and the same sample provided the 32 T cell receptor beta chains below, sequenced in a study of T cells in Graves' hyperthyroidism and ophthalmopathy. TCR beta CDR3 region amplification was performed from RNA transcripts. Using the HTBI primer set, a first-round RT-PCR was run on the TCR CDR3. Each CDR3 protein gets one entry after TCRdb re-called the multiplex PCR reads with MiXCR. Of about 640,000 distinct CDR3 sequences in the sample, around 20% were seen once. The sequenced sample consisted of blood. Source of these receptors: a man aged 25 to 40 with Graves' ophthalmopathy.

This clonotype came up a few times. The genes are TRBV7-3 and TRBJ2-1; D is unclear. Trimming stripped 1 base from V and 0 bases from J, with 10 bases between. The CDR3 has 16 amino acids. The germline CDR1 and CDR2 sequences are SGHTA and FQGTGA. Written as DNA, the CDR3 is TGTGCCAGCAGCTTAATAGGTAGTAACTCCTACAATGAGCAGTTCTTC. Translating it yields CASSLIGSNSYNEQFF.

This clonotype has at least ten counts. A read error may account for a junction end that differs from germline. V usage is TRBV4-1 and J usage is TRBJ2-3; the D gene is possibly TRBD2 (5 bases). Germline CDR1 MGHRA, CDR2 YSYEKL. The CDR3 spans 15 residues. In DNA form, the CDR3 reads TGTGCCAGCAGCCAAGTCGGAGGTAGCACAGATACGCAGTATTTT. Residues: CASSQVGGSTDTQYF.

This clonotype turned up a few times. The chain links TRBV5-8 to TRBJ2-7; tentatively, D is TRBD1 (5 bases). The CDR3 contains 14 residues. V was cut by 4 bases and J by 3 bases, with 14 bases left in between. Germline V lookup: CDR1 SGHTS, CDR2 YDEGEE. The DNA for the CDR3 is TGTGCCAGCAGCGTCCCAACAGGTTTCTACGAGCAGTACTTC. This sequence encodes CASSVPTGFYEQYF.

This clonotype has only a few counts. This chain connects TRBV20-1 to TRBJ2-7; D not certain. This CDR3 comprises 14 residues. V lost 3 bases to trimming and J lost 5 bases, with 17 bases between them. CDR1 is DFQATT, CDR2 SNEGSKA, per germline (reference sequence). The CDR3 protein is CSARIVPSPHEQYF. The CDR3 nucleotides read TGCAGTGCTAGGATAGTCCCTTCTCCCCACGAGCAGTACTTC.

The CDR3 sequence: CASCVVGGSNQPQHF. CDR3 bases: TGTGCCAGTTGTGTTGTTGGGGGTAGCAATCAGCCCCAGCATTTT. This chain links TRBV19 with TRBJ1-5; tentative D call: TRBD1 (5 bases). V was clipped by 8 bases and J by 0 bases, with 14 bases between them. The CDR3 is 15 residues long. The germline V gene encodes CDR1 LNHDA and CDR2 SQIVND (reference sequence).

This clonotype occurred a few times. The chain links TRBV27 to TRBJ2-7; the match to TRBD1 covers 7 bases. Germline V gives CDR1 MNHEY, CDR2 SMNVEV (reference sequence). The CDR3 spans 15 residues. V lost 5 bases and J lost 1; bases outside the gene matches: 8. CDR3 sequence reads: CASSPARQGSYEQYF. In DNA form, the CDR3 reads TGTGCCAGCAGTCCGGCTCGACAGGGTTCCTACGAGCAGTACTTC.

This clonotype was seen at least ten times. This chain connects TRBV11-2 to TRBJ2-1; 7 bases are a match to TRBD1. CDR1 and CDR2 from the germline V gene are SGHAT and FQNNGV. With 6 bases clipped from V and 2 bases from J, the junction kept 13 bases outside the gene matches. The CDR3 is made up of 17 amino acids. CDR3 in amino acids: CASSPSYRDRTYNEQFF. In DNA, the CDR3 is TGTGCCAGCAGTCCAAGCTACCGGGACAGAACCTACAATGAGCAGTTCTTC.

V gene TRBV11-2 combines with J gene TRBJ2-5, with D perhaps TRBD1 or TRBD2 (5 bases each). V was clipped by 0 bases and J by 3 bases, with 23 bases between them. CDR1 and CDR2 (germline): SGHAT, FQNNGV. The CDR3 covers 19 residues. This chain's CDR3 is CASSLEGQTRLPKEETQYF. The CDR3 DNA follows: TGTGCCAGCAGCTTAGAAGGACAAACCCGACTACCGAAGGAAGAGACCCAGTACTTC.

This clonotype was counted between two and nine times. This chain links TRBV20-1 with TRBJ2-7, with a weak D call TRBD2 (5 bases). CDR1 is DFQATT, CDR2 SNEGSKA, per germline (reference sequence). This CDR3 has 15 amino acids. Trimming stripped 0 bases from V and 3 bases from J, with 15 bases between. Written as DNA, the CDR3 is TGCAGTGCTAGAGATTGGGAGCGATCGATCTACGAGCAGTACTTC. This encodes CSARDWERSIYEQYF.

This clonotype was recorded a few times. This sequence joins TRBV19 and TRBJ2-1; D is ambiguous. This CDR3 contains 13 residues. Germline values: CDR1 LNHDA, CDR2 SQIVND (reference sequence). V was trimmed by 5 bases and J by 5 bases, leaving 10 bases between them. Here the CDR3 reads CASSPLTHNEQFF. The CDR3 DNA sequence: TGTGCCAGTAGTCCCCTGACCCACAATGAGCAGTTCTTC.

This clonotype came up a few times. The rearrangement uses TRBV6-1 and TRBJ2-6, with D possibly matching TRBD2 (6 bases). CDR3 length equals 16 residues. Per germline, CDR1 MNHNS and CDR2 SASEGT. V dropped 5 bases and J dropped 1 base, with 12 bases sitting between them. The CDR3 bases are TGTGCCAGCAGTCCGGGACTCAGATCTGGGGCCAACGTCCTGACTTTC. Protein product: CASSPGLRSGANVLTF.

The chain employs TRBV4-1 and TRBJ2-5, with D possibly called TRBD1 or TRBD2 (6 bases each). There are 17 residues in the CDR3. CDR1 is MGHRA and CDR2 is YSYEKL in the germline V gene. The V gene lost 1 base and the J gene lost 5 bases, with 20 bases spanning the gap. The CDR3, as DNA: TGCGCCAGCAGCCAAGTGGAGCCCCGGGGGCAGGGGGAGACCCAGTACTTC. As protein: CASSQVEPRGQGETQYF.

There are a few counts of this clonotype. DNA of the CDR3: TGCGCCAGCAGCGCCGTTGACCTGGGAGCAACTGAAGCTTTCTTT. Translated: CASSAVDLGATEAFF. The chain couples TRBV5-1 to TRBJ1-1; the D is unclear. CDR3 length: 15 amino acids. Germline V CDR1 and CDR2: SGHRS, YFSETQ. The ends were cut back, 4 bases at V and 5 bases at J, with 18 bases in the middle.

This clonotype was seen many times. The rearrangement joins TRBV11-2 to TRBJ2-3; perhaps TRBD2 as D (6 bases). The CDR3 has 15 amino acids. Germline CDR1 is SGHAT and CDR2 is FQNNGV. V dropped 1 base and J dropped 6 bases, with 14 bases sitting between them. The CDR3 sequence: CASSLVSGVSDTQYF. The CDR3 coding sequence is TGTGCCAGCAGCTTAGTTTCGGGAGTTTCGGATACGCAGTATTTT.

This clonotype was found many times. The chain uses TRBV7-3 and TRBJ2-1; 7 positions match TRBD2. The CDR3 runs 14 residues. CDR1 and CDR2 from the germline V gene are SGHTA and FQGTGA. Trimming removed 6 bases from V and 9 bases from J; junction bases left unmatched: 11. This CDR3 reads CASRDDRGSTEQFF. DNA of the CDR3: TGTGCCAGCAGGGATGACCGCGGGAGTACTGAGCAGTTCTTC.

This clonotype was seen repeatedly, ten times or more. The chain uses TRBV10-2 and TRBJ2-3; D uncertain. This CDR3 spans 11 amino acids. Per germline, CDR1 WSHSY and CDR2 SAAADI. V shed 7 bases and J shed 2 bases, with 4 bases lying between them. This CDR3 reads CASKDTDTQYF. The CDR3 DNA follows: TGCGCCAGCAAAGACACAGATACGCAGTATTTT.

This clonotype was detected ten times or more. V gene TRBV30 combines with J gene TRBJ2-7, with TRBD1 identical over 7 bases. The CDR3 sequence is 14 residues long. Germline CDR1 and CDR2: GTSNPN and SVGIG (reference sequence). V shed 3 bases, J shed 5 bases, and the junction held 10 bases outside the gene matches. The CDR3 DNA follows: TGTGCCTGGAGCGAGCCGACAGGGTACCACGAGCAGTACTTC. Its protein product is CAWSEPTGYHEQYF.

The gene calls are TRBV3-1 and TRBJ1-6; D ambiguous. The CDR3 extends over 15 amino acids. V was pared by 1 base and J by 7 bases, with 11 bases between. Germline V gives CDR1 LGHDT, CDR2 YNNKEL (reference sequence). The CDR3 DNA reads TGTGCCAGCAGCCAAGCAGGCAGAACGAATTCACCCCTCCACTTT. It codes for CASSQAGRTNSPLHF.

This clonotype was seen repeatedly, ten times or more. The chain recombines TRBV18 with TRBJ2-7; TRBD1 agrees at 10 bases. J lost 2 bases, V lost 0 bases, and 1 base had no gene match. The CDR3 contains 15 residues. The germline V gene has CDR1 KGHSH and CDR2 LQKENI. This chain's CDR3 is CASSPPGQGTYEQYF. In DNA form, the CDR3 reads TGTGCCAGCTCACCACCGGGACAGGGGACCTACGAGCAGTACTTC.

This clonotype was picked up many times. The V gene is TRBV5-1, the J gene TRBJ1-5, with D hard to call. From germline, CDR1 is SGHRS and CDR2 YFSETQ. The CDR3 totals 15 residues. V dropped 4 bases and J dropped 1 base, with 12 bases sitting between them. DNA for the CDR3: TGCGCCAGCAGCCCCACGGTGGGGAGCAATCAGCCCCAGCATTTT. Protein product: CASSPTVGSNQPQHF.

This clonotype showed up many times. The chain recombines TRBV6-6 with TRBJ1-1, with D unclear. Trimming stripped 2 bases from V and 2 bases from J, with 6 bases between. The CDR3 extends over 13 amino acids. Germline assignment: CDR1 MNHNY and CDR2 SVGAGI (reference sequence). The CDR3 loop is CASSYRANTEAFF. The CDR3 DNA is TGTGCCAGCAGTTACCGAGCTAACACTGAAGCTTTCTTT.

This chain joins TRBV7-9 and TRBJ2-5; 7 bases are a match to TRBD2. The CDR3 has 15 residues. The V segment lost 0 bases and the J segment 5 bases; nucleotides outside the gene matches: 6. Germline V gene lookup returns CDR1 SEHNR and CDR2 FQNEAQ (reference sequence). The CDR3 nucleotides read TGTGCCAGCAGCTTAGCTACTAGCGACCGTGAGACCCAGTACTTC. Protein product: CASSLATSDRETQYF.

This clonotype was seen a handful of times. This chain connects TRBV14 to TRBJ1-1, with unresolved D. From germline, CDR1 is SGHDN and CDR2 FVKESK. The CDR3 runs 14 residues. The V and J ends lost 0 bases and 7 bases respectively, with 12 bases between them. The CDR3 loop is CASSQDVDRNEAFF. The DNA for the CDR3 is TGTGCCAGCAGCCAAGACGTGGATAGGAATGAAGCTTTCTTT.

The sample holds a few counts of this clonotype. J is TRBJ2-3 and V is TRBV3-1; D remains ambiguous. This CDR3 has 14 amino acids. Germline values: CDR1 LGHDT, CDR2 YNNKEL (reference sequence). Trimming removed 5 bases at V and 1 base at J, with 10 bases between. The CDR3, as DNA: TGTGCCAGCAGCAAAACGTCCGGCACAGATACGCAGTATTTT. It codes for CASSKTSGTDTQYF.

This clonotype was seen ten or more times. The rearrangement uses TRBV28 and TRBJ1-5; TRBD1 might be the D (6 bases). Trimming removed 2 bases from V and 1 base from J, with 15 bases in between. The germline gives CDR1 MDHEN, CDR2 SYDVKM. This CDR3 contains 17 residues. CDR3 loop: CASSLGRGRGSNQPQHF. In nucleotides, the CDR3 is TGTGCCAGCAGTTTAGGTAGAGGCAGGGGAAGCAATCAGCCCCAGCATTTT.

This clonotype was detected a few times. This sequence joins TRBV24-1 and TRBJ2-2, with TRBD2 as a possible D gene (5 bases). The CDR3 consists of 15 residues. Looked up from germline, CDR1 is KGHDR and CDR2 is SFDVKD. Trimming removed 0 bases at V and 5 bases at J, with 9 bases between. The CDR3 reads CATSDLGGSTGELFF. Written as DNA, the CDR3 is TGTGCCACCAGTGATTTGGGCGGGTCGACCGGGGAGCTGTTTTTT.

The chain combines TRBV4-1 with TRBJ2-1, with D perhaps TRBD1 (8 bases). The ends were cut back, 3 bases at V and 8 bases at J, with 20 bases in the middle. Germline assignment: CDR1 MGHRA and CDR2 YSYEKL. The CDR3 runs 16 residues. The CDR3, as DNA: TGCGCCAGCAGCCAGCCAGGACGAACAGGGGGGGATGAGCAGTTCTTC. Translating it yields CASSQPGRTGGDEQFF.

The chain employs TRBV5-6 and TRBJ2-7, with TRBD2 as a possible D gene (5 bases). CDR3 length: 12 residues. The V gene's germline CDR1 is SGHDT and CDR2 YYEEEE. Deletions cut 7 bases from V and 3 bases from J, with 11 bases between. CDR3: CASARADYEQYF. The CDR3 DNA reads as TGTGCCAGCGCACGAGCGGACTACGAGCAGTACTTC.

This clonotype has ten or more counts. This chain links TRBV5-1 with TRBJ2-2; D is uncertain. Germline V gene data show CDR1 as SGHRS and CDR2 as YFSETQ. V dropped 0 bases and J dropped 5 bases, with 8 bases sitting between them. This CDR3 spans 14 amino acids. The CDR3 DNA reads TGCGCCAGCAGCTTGGCGCTGGGGACCGGGGAGCTGTTTTTT. This codes for CASSLALGTGELFF. The whole variable domain, filled in from reference TRBV5-1 and TRBJ2-2, reads KAGVTQTPRYLIKTRGQQVTLSCSPISGHRSVSWYQQTPGQGLQFLFEYFSETQRNKGNFPGRFSGRQFSNSRSEMNVSTLELGDSALYLCASSLALGTGELFFGEGSRLTVL.

This rearrangement joins TRBV7-2 to TRBJ2-3; 7 positions match TRBD2. The CDR3 spans 18 residues. V lost 3 bases to trimming and J lost 2 bases; unmatched junction nucleotides: 14. CDR1 SGHTA and CDR2 FQGNSA come from the germline V gene. The CDR3 bases are TGTGCCAGCAGCTTTTGGCCTGCGGGGGACCTTAACACAGATACGCAGTATTTT. It encodes CASSFWPAGDLNTDTQYF.

This clonotype was detected a few times. The gene calls are TRBV19 and TRBJ1-1, with 9 bases aligning to TRBD1. V shed 3 bases and J 0 bases; nucleotides not matched to a gene: 5. The CDR3 has 16 amino acids. The germline gives CDR1 LNHDA, CDR2 SQIVND (reference sequence). In DNA, the CDR3 is TGTGCCAGTAGTATCCGGGACAGGGACCTGAACACTGAAGCTTTCTTT. Residues: CASSIRDRDLNTEAFF.

For this clonotype: A much larger clone differs by one base, so this may be a read error. Given the absence of the conserved phenylalanine or tryptophan at the CDR3 end, a read error is likely. This rearrangement joins TRBV28 to TRBJ2-2; 8 bases map to TRBD2. Germline CDR1 and CDR2: MDHEN and SYDVKM. J was trimmed by 4 bases and V by 3 bases; bases with no gene match: 4. The CDR3 covers 15 residues. This chain's CDR3 is CASSFGLAGTGELFS. The CDR3 nucleotides are TGTGCCAGCAGTTTTGGCCTAGCGGGCACCGGGGAGCTGTTTTCT.